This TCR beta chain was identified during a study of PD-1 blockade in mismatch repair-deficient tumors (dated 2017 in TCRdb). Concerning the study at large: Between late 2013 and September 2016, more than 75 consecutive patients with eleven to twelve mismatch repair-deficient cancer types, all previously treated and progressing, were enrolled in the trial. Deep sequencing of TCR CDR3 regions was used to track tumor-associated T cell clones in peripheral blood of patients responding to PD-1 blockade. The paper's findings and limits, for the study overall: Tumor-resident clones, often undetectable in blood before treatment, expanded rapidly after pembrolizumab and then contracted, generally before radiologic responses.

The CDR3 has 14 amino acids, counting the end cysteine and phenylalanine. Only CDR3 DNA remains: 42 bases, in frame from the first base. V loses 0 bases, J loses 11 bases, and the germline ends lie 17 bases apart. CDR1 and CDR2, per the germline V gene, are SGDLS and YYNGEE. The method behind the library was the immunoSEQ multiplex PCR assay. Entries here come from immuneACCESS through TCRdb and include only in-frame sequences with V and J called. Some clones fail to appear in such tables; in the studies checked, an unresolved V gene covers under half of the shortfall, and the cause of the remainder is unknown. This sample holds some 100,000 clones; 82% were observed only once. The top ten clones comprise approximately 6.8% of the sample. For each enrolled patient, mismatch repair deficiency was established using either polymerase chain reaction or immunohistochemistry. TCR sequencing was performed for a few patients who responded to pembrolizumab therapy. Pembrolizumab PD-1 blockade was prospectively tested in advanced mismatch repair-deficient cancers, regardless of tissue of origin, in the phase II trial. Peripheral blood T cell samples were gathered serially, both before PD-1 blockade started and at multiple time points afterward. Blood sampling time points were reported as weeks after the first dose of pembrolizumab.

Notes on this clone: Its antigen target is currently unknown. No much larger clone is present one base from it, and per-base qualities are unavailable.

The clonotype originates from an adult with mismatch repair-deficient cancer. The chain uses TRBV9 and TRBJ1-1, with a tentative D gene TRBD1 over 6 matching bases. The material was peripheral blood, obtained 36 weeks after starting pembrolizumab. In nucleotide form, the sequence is TGTGCCAGCAGCGTAGGTGACAGGTTAAGTGGGGCTTTCTTT. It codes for CASSVGDRLSGAFF.